The 10 T cell receptor beta chains reported below all come from one sample, sequenced in a study of identical twins. A single record per CDR3 protein comes from TCRdb applying MiXCR to the 5' RACE reads. The table records 1.5 million to 2 million distinct CDR3 sequences, under 35% of them present only once. The specimen sequenced was cord blood. These receptors were obtained from a newborn girl in good health.

The chain has TRBV11-2 and TRBJ1-2; TRBD1 agrees at 8 bases. V was clipped by 0 bases and J by 2 bases; unmatched bases: 5. The CDR3 has 16 residues. CDR1 and CDR2 from the germline V gene are SGHAT and FQNNGV. In DNA, the CDR3 is TGTGCCAGCAGCTTAGAGACAGGGGTCTTCAACTATGGCTACACCTTC. Amino acids: CASSLETGVFNYGYTF.

This clonotype was recorded a few times. The chain couples TRBV10-2 to TRBJ2-2; 8 positions match TRBD2. The germline V gene encodes CDR1 WSHSY and CDR2 SAAADI. The V gene end was trimmed by 5 bases and the J gene end by 0 bases; junction bases not matched to a gene: 2. The CDR3 contains 15 residues. CDR3 sequence reads: CASSSSGSNTGELFF. CDR3 DNA: TGCGCCAGCAGTTCTAGCGGGTCGAACACCGGGGAGCTGTTTTTT.

This clonotype was picked up a small number of times. CDR3 loop: CASSPDVLAKNIQYF. The CDR3 DNA follows: TGCGCCAGCAGCCCAGATGTACTAGCCAAAAACATTCAGTACTTC. The J gene is TRBJ2-4, the V gene TRBV5-1; D gene ambiguous. The CDR3 spans 15 residues. V was cut by 4 bases and J by 0 bases, with 11 bases left in between. The germline gives CDR1 SGHRS, CDR2 YFSETQ.

This sequence joins TRBV30 and TRBJ1-1; 7 nucleotides agree with TRBD1. CDR3 size: 13 residues. V dropped 5 bases and J dropped 0; count of bases not matched to a gene: 3. Germline CDR1 GTSNPN, CDR2 SVGIG (reference sequence). The CDR3 protein is CAWYDRVNTEAFF. CDR3 DNA: TGTGCCTGGTACGACAGGGTGAACACTGAAGCTTTCTTT.

This clonotype was seen more than once but under ten times. The V and J genes are TRBV24-1 and TRBJ2-1; weak D call: TRBD2 (6 bases). CDR1 KGHDR and CDR2 SFDVKD come from the germline V gene. The CDR3 consists of 16 residues. V was clipped by 0 bases and J by 6 bases, with 14 bases between them. The CDR3 loop reads CATSDLGLTGANEQFF. The CDR3 region has the DNA TGTGCCACCAGTGATTTGGGGCTAACGGGAGCCAATGAGCAGTTCTTC.

This clonotype occurred a few times. The chain employs TRBV7-6 and TRBJ2-7; D ambiguous. The germline gives CDR1 SGHVS, CDR2 FNYEAQ. Between the trimmed V and J ends, which lost 2 bases and 0 bases, there was a span of 11 bases. The CDR3 consists of 15 residues. CDR3 amino acids: CASSLSPPFSYEQYF. As DNA, the CDR3 is TGTGCCAGCAGCTTATCCCCTCCTTTCTCCTACGAGCAGTACTTC.

This clonotype has a handful of counts. V and J are TRBV7-2 and TRBJ2-3; no reliable D call. Germline V gene lookup returns CDR1 SGHTA and CDR2 FQGNSA. The CDR3 spans 15 residues. V lost 3 bases and J 2 bases, leaving 12 bases between the germline ends. The CDR3 nucleotides are TGTGCCAGCAGCTTTATCGCCCCTCCCACAGATACGCAGTATTTT. Translated: CASSFIAPPTDTQYF.

This clonotype appeared a few times. The J gene is TRBJ2-1, the V gene TRBV4-1; possible D gene TRBD2, 6 bases. The DNA end is more similar to TRBJ2-7, so the J call may be wrong. Looked up from germline, CDR1 is MGHRA and CDR2 is YSYEKL. The CDR3 has 13 residues. In DNA form, the CDR3 reads TGCGCCAGCAGCCTCCCGACTAGTAATGAGCAGTACTTC. Translation gives CASSLPTSNEQYF.

There are a few counts of this clonotype. J is TRBJ1-1 and V is TRBV20-1; no reliable D call. The CDR3 has 10 residues. Trimming removed 5 bases from V and 3 bases from J, with 4 bases in between. Per the germline V gene, CDR1 is DFQATT and CDR2 is SNEGSKA (reference sequence). As DNA, the CDR3 is TGCAGTGCTGTACACACTGAAGCTTTCTTT. Protein: CSAVHTEAFF.

This clonotype was recorded many times. V and J are TRBV20-1 and TRBJ2-7; 8 nucleotides line up with TRBD2. Germline V lookup: CDR1 DFQATT, CDR2 SNEGSKA (reference sequence). The CDR3 contains 13 residues. Trimming cost V 3 bases and J 3 bases; bases outside gene matches: 4. CDR3 DNA sequence: TGCAGTGCTAGGGGGACTAGGGACTACGAGCAGTACTTC. Protein product: CSARGTRDYEQYF.